The 10 T cell receptor beta chains given below trace back to one sample, sequenced in a study of cytomegalovirus exposure and HLA in healthy donors. A multiplex PCR was run with 60 Vbeta primers and 13 Jbeta primers. TCRdb's table, derived via immunoSEQ multiplex PCR, lists solely in-frame clones and lacks some. In all, the sample yields 150,000 to 200,000 clones. Sequencing used PBMCs. The source of these receptors is a man under 40 in good health and CMV-seronegative.

The chain carries TRBV9 and TRBJ1-6; TRBD1 matches 11 bases. Unmatched junction bases numbered 3, after V lost 4 bases and J lost 3 bases. Germline V gives CDR1 SGDLS, CDR2 YYNGEE. This CDR3 region has 16 residues. CDR3 bases: TGTGCCAGCAGCCCCGGGACAGGGGGCTATAATTCACCCCTCCACTTT. Protein product: CASSPGTGGYNSPLHF.

This chain links TRBV12-2 with TRBJ2-7; no DNA check was done on the table's D call, TRBD2. TRBV12-2 corresponds to a pseudogene. There are 16 residues in the CDR3. The DNA for the CDR3 is TGTGCAAGTCGCTTCCCTCTAGCCCGGTCGGCCTACGAGCAGTACTTC. Translation gives CASRFPLARSAYEQYF.

The chain uses TRBV29-1 and TRBJ1-2; D call uncertain. Germline CDR1 reads SQVTM; CDR2 reads ANQGSEA. Trimming took 7 bases from V and 4 from J, leaving 13 bases between them. There are 12 residues in the CDR3. The CDR3 here is CSAYPLRYGYTF. For the CDR3, the DNA is TGCAGCGCCTACCCCCTCCGCTATGGCTACACCTTC.

J is TRBJ2-5 and V is TRBV7-9; TRBD1 matches at 9 bases. The J call may not be correct, given that the DNA end is closer to TRBJ2-7. The V gene's germline CDR1 is SEHNR and CDR2 FQNEAQ (reference sequence). This CDR3 is built from 16 residues. This chain's CDR3 is CASSPKGTGRPYEQYF. CDR3 nucleotides: TGTGCCAGCAGCCCAAAAGGGACAGGGAGACCCTACGAGCAGTACTTC.

V is TRBV5-1 and J is TRBJ2-3; D possibly corresponds to TRBD1 (5 bases). This CDR3 contains 14 residues. Germline CDR1 reads SGHRS; CDR2 reads YFSETQ. V was shortened by 1 base and J by 4 bases, with 10 bases between the two germline ends. As DNA, the CDR3 is TGCGCCAGCAGCTTGCAGGGTTTCGCAGATACGCAGTATTTT. Translated, it gives CASSLQGFADTQYF.

The rearrangement joins TRBV2 to TRBJ2-3; 8 bases match TRBD2. Germline V CDR1 and CDR2: SNHLY, FYNNEI. This CDR3 comprises 15 residues. Trimming removed 2 bases from V and 2 bases from J; junction bases left unmatched: 3. CDR3 residues: CASSEWRGATDTQYF. The CDR3 nucleotides read TGTGCCAGCAGTGAATGGCGGGGGGCCACAGATACGCAGTATTTT.

The chain recombines TRBV18 with TRBJ1-3, with a possible D match to TRBD1 (6 bases). CDR1 and CDR2 (germline): KGHSH, LQKENI. The CDR3 length is 17 residues. V lost 5 bases to trimming and J lost 2 bases, with 19 bases between them. This CDR3 reads CASSYSRTVLTGNTIYF. CDR3 DNA: TGTGCCAGCTCATATTCTCGGACAGTCCTTACTGGAAACACCATATATTTT.

V is TRBV28 and J is TRBJ1-2; D call uncertain. The V end lost 3 bases, the J end lost 3 bases, and 14 bases lay between the germline ends. Germline CDR1 reads MDHEN; CDR2 reads SYDVKM. The CDR3 has 15 residues. CDR3 in amino acids: CASSFASGWDYGYTF. The CDR3 DNA is TGTGCCAGCAGTTTCGCCTCGGGTTGGGACTATGGCTACACCTTC.

This sequence joins TRBV5-1 and TRBJ2-2; 9 bases are a match to TRBD2. The CDR3 sequence is 15 residues long. After removal of 4 bases from V and 4 bases from J, the junction contained 5 bases not matched to a gene. CDR1 and CDR2 (germline): SGHRS, YFSETQ. CDR3 sequence (DNA): TGCGCCAGCAGCCCTGGGACTAGCCGCACCGGGGAGCTGTTTTTT. Amino acid sequence: CASSPGTSRTGELFF.

The CDR3 is CASSYSTFTGELFF. In nucleotides, the CDR3 is TGTGCCAGCAGTTACTCGACATTTACCGGGGAGCTGTTTTTT. The rearrangement uses TRBV6-5 and TRBJ2-2; D remains ambiguous. The germline V gene encodes CDR1 MNHEY and CDR2 SVGAGI. CDR3 length: 14 residues. Trimming left V 0 bases short and J 5 bases short, with 7 bases between.